Sequencing of this TCR beta chain was carried out in a study of CD8 T cells in ankylosing spondylitis listed by TCRdb under 2017. Turning to the overall study: T cell receptor beta repertoires were profiled in healthy donors and ankylosing spondylitis patients so that disease-linked TCR variants could be found. The whole study cohort included roughly 110 healthy donors and over 20 ankylosing spondylitis patients. Samples of peripheral blood were taken, and for ankylosing spondylitis patients, synovial fluid was collected as well.

The data were produced on an Illumina HiSeq 2500. TCR beta libraries were prepared by quantitative 5'-RACE with molecular barcodes. As for how the authors treated the data: A new computational method, built on a probabilistic model of VDJ rearrangement, was used to identify disease-linked TCR variants. TCRdb trimmed the raw reads at Q25, called clones with MiXCR and kept productive beta chains. Every CDR3 protein is listed once, alongside the most common genes and DNA of its rows. TCRdb assigned the V and J calls; the authors' analysis was not used. Recorded for this sample are about 42,000 distinct CDR3 sequences; over 3.5% of them occurred a single time. The ten largest account for 4% of the sample. This clonotype has ten or more counts. It lacks a known antigen. Base qualities were left out, and no much larger clone turns up one base away. Based on the germline V gene, the CDR1 and CDR2 sequences are SGDLS and YYNGEE. The CDR3 holds 14 amino acids from the cysteine to the phenylalanine. The kept DNA is CDR3 alone, 42 bases in frame from the first base. Trimming costs V 1 base and J 6 bases, and their ends lie 8 bases apart.

Points the paper makes about the study in general: Blood from ankylosing spondylitis patients appeared to be characterized by a TCR beta motif composed of under ten highly homologous amino acid variants. A CD8+ phenotype was shown by the disease-linked clones, which were found at relatively low frequencies in peripheral blood. Some motif variants had previously been reported in the synovial fluid and blood of reactive arthritis patients, which suggests shared mechanisms of disease initiation. The disease-linked clones were reported to be significantly enriched in matched synovial fluid samples from ankylosing spondylitis patients.

Sequencing was carried out using blood, either unsorted or a sorted T cell fraction (not recorded which). The sequence was obtained from a female donor with ankylosing spondylitis or in good health (not recorded which). The chain is made from TRBV9 and TRBJ1-6, with TRBD1 perhaps the D gene, on 5 matching bases. The sequence in DNA is TGTGCCAGCAGCGTAACGGGACCTAATTCACCCCTCCACTTT. Its protein reads: CASSVTGPNSPLHF.